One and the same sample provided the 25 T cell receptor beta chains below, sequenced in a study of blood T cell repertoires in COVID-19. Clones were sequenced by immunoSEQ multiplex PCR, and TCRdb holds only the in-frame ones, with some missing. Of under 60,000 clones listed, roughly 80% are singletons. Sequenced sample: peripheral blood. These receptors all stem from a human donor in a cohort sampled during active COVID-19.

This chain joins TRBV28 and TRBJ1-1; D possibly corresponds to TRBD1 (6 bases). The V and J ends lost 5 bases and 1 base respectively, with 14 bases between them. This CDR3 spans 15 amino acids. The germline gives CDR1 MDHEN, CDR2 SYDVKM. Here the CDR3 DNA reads TGTGCCAGCAGTGCAACCAGGGGTTGGAACACTGAAGCTTTCTTT. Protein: CASSATRGWNTEAFF. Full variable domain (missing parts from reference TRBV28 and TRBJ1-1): DVKVTQSSRYLVKRTGEKVFLECVQDMDHENMFWYRQDPGLGLRLIYFSYDVKMKEKGDIPEGYSVSREKKERFSLILESASTNQTSMYLCASSATRGWNTEAFFGQGTRLTVV.

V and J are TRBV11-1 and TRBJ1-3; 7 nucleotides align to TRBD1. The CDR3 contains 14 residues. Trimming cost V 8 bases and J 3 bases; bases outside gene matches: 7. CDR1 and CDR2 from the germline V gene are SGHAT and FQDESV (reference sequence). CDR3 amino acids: CASRGGADGNTIYF. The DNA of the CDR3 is TGTGCCAGCCGAGGGGGCGCAGATGGAAACACCATATATTTT.

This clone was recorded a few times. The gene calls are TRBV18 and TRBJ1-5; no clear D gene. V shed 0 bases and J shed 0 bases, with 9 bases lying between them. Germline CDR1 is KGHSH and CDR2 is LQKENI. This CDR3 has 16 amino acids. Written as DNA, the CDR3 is TGTGCCAGCTCACCACCGGGCTTATATAGCAATCAGCCCCAGCATTTT. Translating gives CASSPPGLYSNQPQHF. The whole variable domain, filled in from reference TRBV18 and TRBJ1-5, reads NAGVMQNPRHLVRRRGQEARLRCSPMKGHSHVYWYRQLPEEGLKFMVYLQKENIIDESGMPKERFSAEFPKEGPSILRIQQVVRGDSAAYFCASSPPGLYSNQPQHFGDGTRLSIL.

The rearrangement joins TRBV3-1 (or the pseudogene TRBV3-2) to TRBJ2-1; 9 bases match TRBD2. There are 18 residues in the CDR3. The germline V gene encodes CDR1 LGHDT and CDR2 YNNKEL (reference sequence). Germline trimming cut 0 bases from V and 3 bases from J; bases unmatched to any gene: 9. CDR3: CASSQESARGGRYNEQFF. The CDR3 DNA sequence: TGTGCCAGCAGCCAAGAGTCGGCGCGGGGGGGCCGCTACAATGAGCAGTTCTTC.

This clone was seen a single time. The CDR3 bases are TGTGCCAGCAGCGTCGACAAGGGGTCCTACAATGAGCAGTTCTTC. Translated, it gives CASSVDKGSYNEQFF. The genes are TRBV2 and TRBJ2-1; perhaps TRBD1 as D (5 bases). Trimming left V 6 bases short and J 1 base short, with 13 bases between. The germline V gene encodes CDR1 SNHLY and CDR2 FYNNEI. CDR3 length equals 15 residues.

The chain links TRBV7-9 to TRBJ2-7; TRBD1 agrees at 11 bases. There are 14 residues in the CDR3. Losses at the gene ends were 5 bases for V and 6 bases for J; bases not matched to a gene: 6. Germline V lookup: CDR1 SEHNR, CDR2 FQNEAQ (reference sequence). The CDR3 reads CASSPGTGGREQYF. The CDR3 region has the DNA TGTGCCAGCAGCCCCGGGACAGGGGGACGCGAGCAGTACTTC.

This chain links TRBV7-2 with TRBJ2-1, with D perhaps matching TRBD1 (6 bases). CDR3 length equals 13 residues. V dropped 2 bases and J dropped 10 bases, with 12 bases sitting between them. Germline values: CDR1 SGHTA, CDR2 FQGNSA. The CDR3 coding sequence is TGTGCCAGCAGCTTACGAGGGGGTAAGGAGCAGTTCTTC. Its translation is CASSLRGGKEQFF.

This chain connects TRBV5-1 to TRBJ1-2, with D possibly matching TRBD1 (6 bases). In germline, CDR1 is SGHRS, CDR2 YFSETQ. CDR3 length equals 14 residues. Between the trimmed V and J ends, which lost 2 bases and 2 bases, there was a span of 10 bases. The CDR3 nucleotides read TGCGCCAGCAGCTTACAGGGTGAGAACTATGGCTACACCTTC. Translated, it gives CASSLQGENYGYTF.

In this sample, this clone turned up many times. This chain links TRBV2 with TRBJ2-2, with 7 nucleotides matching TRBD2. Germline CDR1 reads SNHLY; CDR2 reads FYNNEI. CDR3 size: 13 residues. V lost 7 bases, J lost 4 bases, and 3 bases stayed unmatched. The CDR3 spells CASTPGGTGELFF. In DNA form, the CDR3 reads TGTGCCAGCACTCCGGGGGGCACCGGGGAGCTGTTTTTT.

In DNA form, the CDR3 reads TGTGCCAGCAGCTTAGGGACAGGAATCCAGTACGAGCAGTACTTC. This gives the protein CASSLGTGIQYEQYF. The chain combines TRBV7-2 with TRBJ2-7; 7 nucleotides agree with TRBD1. V lost 1 base and J lost 4; bases outside the gene matches: 7. This CDR3 has 15 amino acids. Germline V gene lookup returns CDR1 SGHTA and CDR2 FQGNSA.

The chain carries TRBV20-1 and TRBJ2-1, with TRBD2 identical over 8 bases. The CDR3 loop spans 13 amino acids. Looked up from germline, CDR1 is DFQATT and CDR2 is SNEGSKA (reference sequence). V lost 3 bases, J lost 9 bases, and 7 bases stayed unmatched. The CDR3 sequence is CSASDGGAFEQFF. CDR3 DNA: TGCAGTGCTAGTGACGGGGGGGCCTTTGAGCAGTTCTTC.

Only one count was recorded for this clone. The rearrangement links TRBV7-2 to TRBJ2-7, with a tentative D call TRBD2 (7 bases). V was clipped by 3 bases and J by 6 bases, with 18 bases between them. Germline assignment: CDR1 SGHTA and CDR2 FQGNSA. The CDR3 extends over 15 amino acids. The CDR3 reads CASSFFGGPPLEQYF. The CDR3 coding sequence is TGTGCCAGCAGCTTTTTCGGGGGGCCCCCGCTCGAGCAGTACTTC.

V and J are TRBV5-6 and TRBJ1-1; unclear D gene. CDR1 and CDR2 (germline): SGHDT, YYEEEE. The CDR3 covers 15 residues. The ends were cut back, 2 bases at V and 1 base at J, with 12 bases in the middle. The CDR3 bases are TGTGCCAGCAGCTTCGGTCGGTTGAAGAACACTGAAGCTTTCTTT. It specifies CASSFGRLKNTEAFF.

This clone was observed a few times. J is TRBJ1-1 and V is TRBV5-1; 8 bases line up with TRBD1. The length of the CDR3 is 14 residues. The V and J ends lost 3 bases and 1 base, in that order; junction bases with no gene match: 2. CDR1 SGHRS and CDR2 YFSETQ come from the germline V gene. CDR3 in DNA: TGCGCCAGCAGCTGGACAGGGTCGAACACTGAAGCTTTCTTT. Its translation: CASSWTGSNTEAFF.

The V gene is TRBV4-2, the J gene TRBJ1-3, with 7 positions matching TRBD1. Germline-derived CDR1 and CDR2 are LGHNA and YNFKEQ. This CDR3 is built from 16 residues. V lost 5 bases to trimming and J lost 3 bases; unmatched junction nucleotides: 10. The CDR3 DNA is TGTGCCAGCAGCTACTCCGGACAGGTTTTTGGAAACACCATATATTTT. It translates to CASSYSGQVFGNTIYF.

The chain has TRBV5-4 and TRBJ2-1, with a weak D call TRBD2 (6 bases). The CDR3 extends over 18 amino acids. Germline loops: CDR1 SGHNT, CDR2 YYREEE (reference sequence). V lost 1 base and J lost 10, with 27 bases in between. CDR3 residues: CASSLKWAEGPTFGEQFF. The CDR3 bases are TGTGCCAGCAGCTTGAAGTGGGCGGAGGGACCCACTTTTGGGGAGCAGTTCTTC.

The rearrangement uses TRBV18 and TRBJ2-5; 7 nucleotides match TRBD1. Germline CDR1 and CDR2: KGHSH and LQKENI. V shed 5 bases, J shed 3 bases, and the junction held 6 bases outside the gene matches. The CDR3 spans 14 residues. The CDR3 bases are TGTGCCAGCTCATCTTCCGGGACAGAAGAGACCCAGTACTTC. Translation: CASSSSGTEETQYF.

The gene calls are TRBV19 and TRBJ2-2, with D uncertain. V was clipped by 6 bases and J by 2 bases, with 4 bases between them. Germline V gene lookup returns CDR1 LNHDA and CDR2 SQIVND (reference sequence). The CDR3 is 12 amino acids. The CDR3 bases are TGTGCCAGTAGCCAAAACACCGGGGAGCTGTTTTTT. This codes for CASSQNTGELFF.

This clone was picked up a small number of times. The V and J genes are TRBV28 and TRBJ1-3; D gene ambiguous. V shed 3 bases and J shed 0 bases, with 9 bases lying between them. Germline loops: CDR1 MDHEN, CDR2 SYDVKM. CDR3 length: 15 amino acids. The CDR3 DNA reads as TGTGCCAGCAGTTTCGCCAGATCCTCTGGAAACACCATATATTTT. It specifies CASSFARSSGNTIYF. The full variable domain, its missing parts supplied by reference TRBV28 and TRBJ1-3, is DVKVTQSSRYLVKRTGEKVFLECVQDMDHENMFWYRQDPGLGLRLIYFSYDVKMKEKGDIPEGYSVSREKKERFSLILESASTNQTSMYLCASSFARSSGNTIYFGEGSWLTVV.

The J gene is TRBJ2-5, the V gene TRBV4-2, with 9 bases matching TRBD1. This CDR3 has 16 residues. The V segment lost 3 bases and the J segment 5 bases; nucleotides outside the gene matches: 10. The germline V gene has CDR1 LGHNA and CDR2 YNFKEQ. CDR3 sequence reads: CASSQEFTGGGETQYF. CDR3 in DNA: TGTGCCAGCAGCCAGGAGTTCACAGGGGGCGGTGAGACCCAGTACTTC.

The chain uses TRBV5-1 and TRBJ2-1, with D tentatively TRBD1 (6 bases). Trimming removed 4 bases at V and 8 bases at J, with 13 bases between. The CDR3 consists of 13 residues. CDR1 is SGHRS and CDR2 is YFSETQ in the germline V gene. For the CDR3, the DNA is TGCGCCAGCAGCGTACAGGGAGATCATGAGCAGTTCTTC. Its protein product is CASSVQGDHEQFF. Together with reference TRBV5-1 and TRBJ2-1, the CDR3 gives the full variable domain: KAGVTQTPRYLIKTRGQQVTLSCSPISGHRSVSWYQQTPGQGLQFLFEYFSETQRNKGNFPGRFSGRQFSNSRSEMNVSTLELGDSALYLCASSVQGDHEQFFGPGTRLTVL.

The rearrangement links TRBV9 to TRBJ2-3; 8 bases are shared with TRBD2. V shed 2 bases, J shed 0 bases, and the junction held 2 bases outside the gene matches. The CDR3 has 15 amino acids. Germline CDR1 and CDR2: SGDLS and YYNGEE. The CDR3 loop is CASSVSGVSTDTQYF. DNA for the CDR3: TGTGCCAGCAGCGTTAGCGGGGTTAGCACAGATACGCAGTATTTT.

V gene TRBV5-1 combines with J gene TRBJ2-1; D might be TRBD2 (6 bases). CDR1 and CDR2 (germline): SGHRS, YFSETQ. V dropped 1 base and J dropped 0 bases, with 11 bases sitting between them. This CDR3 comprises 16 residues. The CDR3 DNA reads TGCGCCAGCAGCTTGACTAGCCCTTTCTCCTACAATGAGCAGTTCTTC. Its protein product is CASSLTSPFSYNEQFF.

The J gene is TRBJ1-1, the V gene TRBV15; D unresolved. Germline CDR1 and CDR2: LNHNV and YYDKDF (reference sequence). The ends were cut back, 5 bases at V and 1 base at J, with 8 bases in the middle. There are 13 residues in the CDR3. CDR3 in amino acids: CATSLARNTEAFF. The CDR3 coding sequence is TGTGCCACCAGCTTGGCCCGGAACACTGAAGCTTTCTTT. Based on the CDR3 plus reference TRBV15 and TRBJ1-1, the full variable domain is DAMVIQNPRYQVTQFGKPVTLSCSQTLNHNVMYWYQQKSSQAPKLLFHYYDKDFNNEADTPDNFQSRRPNTSFCFLDIRSPGLGDTAMYLCATSLARNTEAFFGQGTRLTVV.

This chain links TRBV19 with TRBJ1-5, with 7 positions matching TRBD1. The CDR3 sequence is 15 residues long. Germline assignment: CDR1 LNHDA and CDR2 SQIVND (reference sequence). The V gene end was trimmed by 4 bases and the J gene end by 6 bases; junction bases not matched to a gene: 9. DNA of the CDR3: TGTGCCAGTAGTAAAGGGACAGTTGGTACTCAGCCCCAGCATTTT. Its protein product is CASSKGTVGTQPQHF.